Each of the 15 T cell receptor beta chains below was sequenced from the same sample in a study of blood T cell repertoires in COVID-19. Assay used: immunoSEQ multiplex PCR; TCRdb lists only in-frame clones, some missing. The table shows 350,000 or so clones, with roughly nine tenths occurring only once. Material: PBMCs or T cells enriched from blood (not recorded which). The receptors originated from a woman aged 25 to 39 who had recovered from COVID-19.

The chain couples TRBV28 to TRBJ2-5; TRBD2 is a possible D gene (5 bases). Germline V gene data show CDR1 as MDHEN and CDR2 as SYDVKM. V shed 4 bases and J shed 2 bases, with 26 bases lying between them. The CDR3 has 19 amino acids. The CDR3 DNA reads as TGTGCCAGCAGTTCCGAACCGGGTCAACGGGCGGGCCCGCAAGAGACCCAGTACTTC. As protein: CASSSEPGQRAGPQETQYF.

This clone was seen only a few times. The CDR3 reads CASNPSGYSNQPQHF. CDR3 nucleotides: TGCGCCAGTAACCCCTCAGGTTATAGCAATCAGCCCCAGCATTTT. The genes are TRBV4-1 and TRBJ1-5; no reliable D call. V was pared by 9 bases and J by 0 bases, with 15 bases between. CDR1 is MGHRA, CDR2 YSYEKL, per germline. The CDR3 contains 15 residues.

This clone has more than one count but fewer than ten. The V gene is TRBV5-4, the J gene TRBJ1-2, with a tentative D call TRBD1 (6 bases). The V and J ends lost 2 bases and 6 bases respectively, with 14 bases between them. Germline lookup yields CDR1 SGHNT and CDR2 YYREEE (reference sequence). The CDR3 extends over 14 amino acids. Written as DNA, the CDR3 is TGTGCCAGCAGCTTTGAAGGGACACCCCATGGCTACACCTTC. Translating gives CASSFEGTPHGYTF.

The genes are TRBV4-1 and TRBJ2-7; D uncertain. From germline, CDR1 is MGHRA and CDR2 YSYEKL. CDR3 length equals 11 residues. V lost 4 bases to trimming and J lost 6 bases, with 7 bases between them. The CDR3 loop reads CASSLGGEQYF. The CDR3 nucleotides are TGCGCCAGCAGCCTAGGCGGCGAGCAGTACTTC.

The V and J genes are TRBV30 and TRBJ2-7, with 8 nucleotides matching TRBD1. Germline V gene lookup returns CDR1 GTSNPN and CDR2 SVGIG (reference sequence). Trimming removed 7 bases from V and 3 bases from J; junction bases left unmatched: 8. The CDR3 sequence is 13 residues long. For the CDR3, the DNA is TGTGCCTATAAGACAGGGGTGGGCTACGAGCAGTACTTC. Translated: CAYKTGVGYEQYF.

This chain joins TRBV5-8 and TRBJ2-5; 10 bases are shared with TRBD1. The V and J ends lost 1 base and 2 bases, in that order; junction bases with no gene match: 14. The CDR3 is 19 residues long. Germline V gene data show CDR1 as SGHTS and CDR2 as YDEGEE. The CDR3 DNA reads TGTGCCAGCAGCTTGACAAGGGACAGGGGATCCCCAAAACAAGAGACCCAGTACTTC. Amino acid sequence: CASSLTRDRGSPKQETQYF. Variable domain in full (rest from reference TRBV5-8 and TRBJ2-5): EAGVTQSPTHLIKTRGQQATLRCSPISGHTSVYWYQQALGLGLQFLLWYDEGEERNRGNFPPRFSGRQFPNYSSELNVNALELEDSALYLCASSLTRDRGSPKQETQYFGPGTRLLVL.

DNA of the CDR3: TGTGCCAGCAGTCCACAGGGTTACTACGAGCAGTACTTC. Translating it yields CASSPQGYYEQYF. V and J are TRBV12-3 or TRBV12-4 and TRBJ2-7, with D perhaps TRBD1 (6 bases). V was clipped by 5 bases and J by 3 bases, with 11 bases between them. The CDR3 has 13 amino acids.

The rearrangement joins TRBV6-5 to TRBJ1-5, with D uncertain. Looked up from germline, CDR1 is MNHEY and CDR2 is SVGAGI. V lost 4 bases and J 4 bases, leaving 8 bases between the germline ends. The CDR3 runs to 13 residues. The CDR3 region is CASSSYWNQPQHF. The CDR3 DNA follows: TGTGCCAGCAGTTCCTACTGGAATCAGCCCCAGCATTTT.

The chain links TRBV28 to TRBJ1-6; D perhaps matches TRBD1 (5 bases). The CDR3 is 17 residues long. The germline CDR1 and CDR2 sequences are MDHEN and SYDVKM. The V end lost 2 bases, the J end lost 3 bases, and 14 bases lay between the germline ends. The CDR3 DNA reads as TGTGCCAGCAGTTTAGGGGCCAGGGTAGGCTATAATTCACCCCTCCACTTT. It encodes CASSLGARVGYNSPLHF.

The chain has TRBV28 and TRBJ2-3; the match to TRBD2 covers 7 bases. This CDR3 comprises 15 residues. Per the germline V gene, CDR1 is MDHEN and CDR2 is SYDVKM. After removal of 4 bases from V and 4 bases from J, the junction contained 8 bases not matched to a gene. CDR3: CASSSGGQGPDTQYF. CDR3 in DNA: TGTGCCAGCAGTTCGGGGGGTCAAGGCCCAGATACGCAGTATTTT.

This chain joins TRBV4-3 and TRBJ1-2; TRBD1 matches 11 bases. The CDR3 covers 16 residues. V dropped 0 bases and J dropped 8; count of bases not matched to a gene: 8. The germline V gene encodes CDR1 LGHNA and CDR2 YSLEER. The chain's CDR3 is CASSQDVGDRGTGYTF. The CDR3 DNA is TGCGCCAGCAGCCAAGATGTTGGGGACAGGGGGACGGGCTACACCTTC.

The chain combines TRBV6-1 with TRBJ1-3; D is perhaps TRBD1 (5 bases). Trimming cost V 2 bases and J 8 bases, with 10 bases left between them. This CDR3 is 13 amino acids long. The germline V gene has CDR1 MNHNS and CDR2 SASEGT. For the CDR3, the DNA is TGTGCCAGCAGTGAACGGCAGGGCTACACCATATATTTT. This translates into CASSERQGYTIYF.

The chain joins TRBV27 to TRBJ1-1; 9 nucleotides line up with TRBD1. The CDR3 length is 17 residues. Trimming took 1 base from V and 0 from J; bases not matched to a gene: 6. Looked up from germline, CDR1 is MNHEY and CDR2 is SMNVEV (reference sequence). The CDR3 DNA reads TGTGCCAGCAGTTTATTTATAGGGACAGGGCTGAACACTGAAGCTTTCTTT. The encoded protein is CASSLFIGTGLNTEAFF.

This chain links TRBV3-1 (or the pseudogene TRBV3-2) with TRBJ2-3; the match to TRBD1 covers 8 bases. Germline V gene data show CDR1 as LGHDT and CDR2 as YNNKEL (reference sequence). The CDR3 runs 17 residues. V gave up 8 bases and J gave up 3 bases; unmatched junction bases: 16. The DNA for the CDR3 is TGTGCCAGCGCCGGAAAAGGGCAGGGGGCAAGGACAGATACGCAGTATTTT. It specifies CASAGKGQGARTDTQYF.

V and J are TRBV5-1 and TRBJ1-6, with TRBD1 as a possible D gene (5 bases). Germline lookup yields CDR1 SGHRS and CDR2 YFSETQ. The CDR3 has 16 residues. The V gene lost 0 bases and the J gene lost 7 bases, with 14 bases spanning the gap. The CDR3 here is CASSLDQGGRNSPLHF. The CDR3 nucleotides are TGCGCCAGCAGCTTGGATCAGGGTGGACGGAATTCACCCCTCCACTTT.